A selection of T cell receptor beta chains follows, all from one sample in a study of CD8 T cells in ankylosing spondylitis. TCRdb reprocessed the 5' RACE reads with MiXCR, giving one entry per CDR3 protein. The repertoire holds about 360,000 distinct CDR3 sequences, with approximately 22% as singletons. Sequencing input: blood, either unsorted or a sorted T cell fraction (not recorded which). The receptors originated from a male donor with ankylosing spondylitis or in good health (not recorded which). CDR3s include the opening cysteine and the closing phenylalanine or tryptophan. D genes are given only for firm matches. Clone size appears in some rows only: once, few, many, or a class for an expanded clone.

clone size	J gene	D gene	V gene	CDR3 DNA	CDR3 protein
few	TRBJ2-2	.	TRBV20-1	TGCAGTGCTAGTCGCCCCGACCAGGAGGAGCTGTTTTTT	CSASRPDQEELFF
.	TRBJ2-1	.	TRBV28	TGTGCCAGCAGTCTGCGGGACAGCTACAATGAGCAGTTCTTC	CASSLRDSYNEQFF
.	TRBJ2-3	TRBD2	TRBV27	TGTGCCAGCAGTTTAATGGGACTAGCGGGGGCCAATAGAGATACGCAGTATTTT	CASSLMGLAGANRDTQYF
.	TRBJ2-7	TRBD1	TRBV24-1	TGTGCCACCAGTGACCCTACAGGGGTCGAGCAGTACTTC	CATSDPTGVEQYF
.	TRBJ2-1	TRBD2	TRBV15	TGTGCCACCAGAGGCGGGGGGGCCAATGAGCAGTTCTTC	CATRGGGANEQFF
few	TRBJ2-3	TRBD1	TRBV28	TGTGCCGGACAGGGTTTAACAGATACGCAGTATTTT	CAGQGLTDTQYF
few	TRBJ2-7	TRBD1	TRBV6-1	TGTGCCAGCAGTGGCCGGGACAGGGGGCTAGGCGAGCAGTACTTC	CASSGRDRGLGEQYF
few	TRBJ2-2	TRBD2	TRBV12-3/TRBV12-4	TGTGCCAGCAGTTCCCTTAGCGGGGGGGCCACCGGGGAGCTGTTTTTT	CASSSLSGGATGELFF
few	TRBJ2-7	TRBD2	TRBV11-2	TGTGCCAGCAGCTTAGATCCCCTATCCGGGACTAGCACCTACGAGCAGTACTTC	CASSLDPLSGTSTYEQYF
.	TRBJ2-1	TRBD2	TRBV2	TGTGCCAGCAGTGAACTGGGTGCGTGGACTAGCATGCATGAGCAGTTCTTC	CASSELGAWTSMHEQFF
.	TRBJ2-3	.	TRBV4-2	TGTGCCAGCAGCCAAGATTGGGACCGCCCCACAGATACGCAGTATTTT	CASSQDWDRPTDTQYF
.	TRBJ2-2	.	TRBV7-8	TGTGCCAGCAGCGACACGATAACAGGTTACGTCGGGGAGCTGTTTTTT	CASSDTITGYVGELFF
once	TRBJ1-5	TRBD1	TRBV11-2	TGTGCCAGCAGCCTGGGACAGTACAATCAGCCCCAGCATTTT	CASSLGQYNQPQHF
few	TRBJ2-3	TRBD2	TRBV7-9	TGTGCCAGCAGCCCTTGGTTCGAAGGTCGCGGGGGGAGTACGCAGTATTTT	CASSPWFEGRGGSTQYF
.	TRBJ2-5	.	TRBV12-3/TRBV12-4	TGTGCCAGCAGTTTAGACCTTCGAGAGACCCAGTACTTC	CASSLDLRETQYF
.	TRBJ2-1	.	TRBV20-1	TGCAGTGCTAGAGAGGAGGGGACGTCCTACAATGAGCAGTTCTTC	CSAREEGTSYNEQFF
.	TRBJ2-5	.	TRBV5-6	TGTGCCAGCAGCGGTCGTGGAGGGGGAGAGACCCAGTACTTC	CASSGRGGGETQYF
.	TRBJ2-7	.	TRBV29-1	TGCAGCGTTGAAGAGGGGGCCTACGAGCAGTACTTC	CSVEEGAYEQYF
few	TRBJ2-7	.	TRBV3-1	TGTGCCAGCAGCCAAGACGGATGGAGGGGGAACGCCTACGAGCAGTACTTC	CASSQDGWRGNAYEQYF
.	TRBJ1-2	.	TRBV28	TGTGCCAGCAGTTTAATTATGACGGGGGGCTTTGGCTACACCTTC	CASSLIMTGGFGYTF
.	TRBJ2-1	TRBD2	TRBV7-3	TGTGCCAGCAGCCCAGAGCGGGGCAACTACAATGAGCAGTTCTTC	CASSPERGNYNEQFF
few	TRBJ1-2	.	TRBV9	TGTGCCAGCGGGACGTTCTTTGGCTACACCTTC	CASGTFFGYTF
.	TRBJ2-3	.	TRBV29-1	TGCAGCGCGGAACAGGGTACTGATACGCAGTATTTT	CSAEQGTDTQYF
few	TRBJ2-5	.	TRBV15	TGTGCCACCAGCAGTGAGGGTAGCGAGAAAGAGACCCAGTACTTC	CATSSEGSEKETQYF
few	TRBJ2-1	.	TRBV20-1	TGCAGTGCCCAGGGACCCTACAATGAGCAGTTCTTC	CSAQGPYNEQFF
.	TRBJ2-5	TRBD1	TRBV29-1	TGCAGCGTTGCCGGGACAGGGGAGGGAGAGACCCAGTACTTC	CSVAGTGEGETQYF
.	TRBJ2-7	TRBD1	TRBV29-1	TGCAGCGTTGCAGACAGGGAGACCTACGAGCAGTACTTC	CSVADRETYEQYF
.	TRBJ2-3	TRBD2	TRBV11-2	TGTGCCAGCAGCTTAGATCCCGCGGGGGGGATTTCAGATACGCAGTATTTT	CASSLDPAGGISDTQYF
few	TRBJ2-7	TRBD2	TRBV12-3/TRBV12-4	TGTGCCAGCAGTACCCCTCGGGGAGCGGGGAGGTACGAGCAGTACTTC	CASSTPRGAGRYEQYF
.	TRBJ2-7	.	TRBV29-1	TGCAGCGTTGAGGGGGGAGGGGGATACGAGCAGTACTTC	CSVEGGGGYEQYF
.	TRBJ2-5	.	TRBV28	TGTGCCAGCAGCCTGATAACCGAGGGGACCCAGTACTTC	CASSLITEGTQYF
few	TRBJ2-7	.	TRBV9	TGTGCCAGCAGCGTTGGTTGGGGGAGCTCCTACGAGCAGTACTTC	CASSVGWGSSYEQYF
.	TRBJ2-7	.	TRBV24-1	TGTGCCACCAGTGACTCAGGGTCTACGTACTTC	CATSDSGSTYF
.	TRBJ2-1	.	TRBV20-1	TGCAGTGCTGGTCTCCTCTCCCATCGGGGGTCCTCCTACAATGAGCAGTTCTTC	CSAGLLSHRGSSYNEQFF
.	TRBJ2-1	.	TRBV5-1	TGCGCCAGCAGCTTGGGGCAGGGAGGATCTAATGAGCAGTTCTTC	CASSLGQGGSNEQFF
.	TRBJ2-2	.	TRBV28	TGTGCCAGCAGTTTTTGGCTAGAAGGCACCGGGGAGCTGTTTTTT	CASSFWLEGTGELFF
few	TRBJ1-2	.	TRBV6-5	TGTGCCAGCAGTTACTCTAGGGGACGTTATGGCTACACCTTC	CASSYSRGRYGYTF
many	TRBJ2-7	TRBD2	TRBV12-3/TRBV12-4	TGTGCCAGCAGTTTGTCGAGCGGGGGCAACTACGAGCAGTACTTC	CASSLSSGGNYEQYF
.	TRBJ2-5	.	TRBV29-1	TGCAGCGTAGTGGGGCGGGGGCGAGAGACCCAGTACTTC	CSVVGRGRETQYF
.	TRBJ2-3	.	TRBV7-2	TGTGCCAGCATTCCATGGGCTGGCAGCACAGATACGCAGTATTTT	CASIPWAGSTDTQYF
few	TRBJ2-2	TRBD2	TRBV4-1	TGCGCCAGCAGCCATGCCGCGGGGGATACCGGGGAGCTGTTTTTT	CASSHAAGDTGELFF
.	TRBJ2-1	.	TRBV12-3/TRBV12-4	TGTGCCAGCAGTCCCATTAGGGGGGGGTATGAGCAGTTCTTC	CASSPIRGGYEQFF
few	TRBJ2-5	TRBD2	TRBV7-2	TGTGCCAGCAGCTTAGTTGGGACTAGCGTTGAGACCCAGTACTTC	CASSLVGTSVETQYF
few	TRBJ2-2	.	TRBV7-9	TGTGCCAGCAGCTTAGACGATCCCGGGGAGCTGTTTTTT	CASSLDDPGELFF
.	TRBJ2-1	TRBD2	TRBV7-8	TGTGCCAGCAGCTTAGGGGAAGGGACTAGCGGGGGCCTCTCCTACAATGAGCAGTTCTTC	CASSLGEGTSGGLSYNEQFF
few	TRBJ2-1	.	TRBV9	TGTGCCAGCAGCGCTGGTGTGGGTCTCTCCTACAATGAGCAGTTCTTC	CASSAGVGLSYNEQFF
.	TRBJ2-3	TRBD2	TRBV7-2	TGTGCCAGCAGAGCTCCGGGACTAGCCGAGTCCGGGCAGTATTTT	CASRAPGLAESGQYF